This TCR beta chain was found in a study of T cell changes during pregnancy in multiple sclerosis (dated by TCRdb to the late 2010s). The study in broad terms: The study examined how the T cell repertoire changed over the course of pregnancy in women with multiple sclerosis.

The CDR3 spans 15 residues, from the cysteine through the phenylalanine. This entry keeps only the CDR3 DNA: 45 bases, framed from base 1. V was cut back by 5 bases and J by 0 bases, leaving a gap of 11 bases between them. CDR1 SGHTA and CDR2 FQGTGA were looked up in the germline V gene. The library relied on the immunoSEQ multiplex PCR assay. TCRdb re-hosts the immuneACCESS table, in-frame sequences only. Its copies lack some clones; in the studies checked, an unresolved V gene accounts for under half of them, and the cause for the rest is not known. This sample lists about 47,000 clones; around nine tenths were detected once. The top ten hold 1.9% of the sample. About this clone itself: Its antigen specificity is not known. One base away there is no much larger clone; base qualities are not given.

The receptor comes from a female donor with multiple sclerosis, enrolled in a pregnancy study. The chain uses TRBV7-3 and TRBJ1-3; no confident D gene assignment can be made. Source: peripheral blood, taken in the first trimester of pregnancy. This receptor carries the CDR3 CASSPQHSSGNTIYF. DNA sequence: TGTGCCAGCAGCCCGCAGCACAGCTCTGGAAACACCATATATTTT.